These 10 T cell receptor beta chains came from one sample sequenced in a study of PD-1 blockade in mismatch repair-deficient tumors. TCRdb's copy holds only in-frame clones and misses some; the assay was immunoSEQ multiplex PCR. The sample comprises some 110,000 clones, about 80% of which are singletons, and roughly 4.5% rests with the top ten. This material consisted of peripheral blood, taken approximately 14 months after starting pembrolizumab. Receptor source: an adult with mismatch repair-deficient cancer.

The rearrangement joins TRBV19 to TRBJ2-7, with 8 bases lining up with TRBD1. This CDR3 is 15 amino acids long. V lost 1 base to trimming and J lost 4 bases; unmatched junction nucleotides: 6. Germline lookup yields CDR1 LNHDA and CDR2 SQIVND (reference sequence). The CDR3 region is CASSIARGQVYEQYF. Written as DNA, the CDR3 is TGTGCCAGTAGTATAGCCAGGGGGCAAGTTTACGAGCAGTACTTC.

V gene TRBV18 combines with J gene TRBJ2-1, with D possibly matching TRBD2 (6 bases). The V gene lost 6 bases and the J gene lost 4 bases, with 19 bases spanning the gap. Germline V gene sequence: CDR1 KGHSH, CDR2 LQKENI. The CDR3 is 16 amino acids. This CDR3 is CASSPTPGAGYNEQFF. CDR3 in DNA: TGTGCCAGCTCCCCCACCCCGGGAGCGGGTTACAATGAGCAGTTCTTC.

This sequence joins TRBV29-1 and TRBJ2-7; D may be TRBD2 (6 bases). The V and J ends lost 4 bases and 2 bases respectively, with 12 bases between them. The germline V gene has CDR1 SQVTM and CDR2 ANQGSEA. The length of the CDR3 is 13 residues. CDR3 nucleotides: TGCAGCGTTGGGCCCGGGGGAGCCTACGAGCAGTACTTC. Translation: CSVGPGGAYEQYF.

The V and J genes are TRBV9 and TRBJ2-2, with D perhaps matching TRBD1 (6 bases). The length of the CDR3 is 17 residues. V dropped 4 bases and J dropped 4 bases, with 20 bases sitting between them. The germline CDR1 and CDR2 sequences are SGDLS and YYNGEE. CDR3 region: CASSHQVGQIITGELFF. The CDR3 DNA sequence: TGTGCCAGCAGCCATCAGGTTGGACAGATCATCACCGGGGAGCTGTTTTTT.

The CDR3: CASTGAPYTEAFF. For the CDR3, the DNA is TGTGCCAGCACCGGGGCCCCCTACACTGAAGCTTTCTTT. J is TRBJ1-1 and V is TRBV28; perhaps TRBD1 as D (5 bases). Trimming left V 7 bases short and J 3 bases short, with 12 bases between. From germline, CDR1 is MDHEN and CDR2 SYDVKM. The CDR3 sequence is 13 residues long.

The rearrangement links TRBV6-6 to TRBJ2-1; 12 nucleotides align to TRBD1. J was trimmed by 8 bases and V by 6 bases; bases with no gene match: 5. The CDR3 sequence is 14 residues long. Germline CDR1 MNHNY, CDR2 SVGAGI (reference sequence). As DNA, the CDR3 is TGTGCCAGCAGGGGACAGGGGGCATTGGATGAGCAGTTCTTC. Its translation: CASRGQGALDEQFF.

V gene TRBV18 combines with J gene TRBJ2-3, with TRBD2 matching 9 bases. CDR3 size: 15 residues. Germline-derived CDR1 and CDR2 are KGHSH and LQKENI. Germline trimming cut 5 bases from V and 7 bases from J; bases unmatched to any gene: 10. The CDR3 DNA reads TGTGCCAGCTCATGGACTAGCGCTAATTTGAATACGCAGTATTTT. This gives the protein CASSWTSANLNTQYF.

This clone was picked up a small number of times. The V call is TRBV4-2, the J call TRBJ2-7, with D perhaps matching TRBD1 (6 bases). V lost 1 base and J 3 bases, leaving 7 bases between the germline ends. This CDR3 has 13 residues. The germline CDR1 and CDR2 sequences are LGHNA and YNFKEQ. The CDR3 DNA follows: TGTGCCAGCAGCCAAGGGACAGTCTACGAGCAGTACTTC. It translates to CASSQGTVYEQYF.

V is TRBV5-5 and J is TRBJ1-5; D possibly corresponds to TRBD1 (6 bases). There are 16 residues in the CDR3. Germline-derived CDR1 and CDR2 are SGHKS and YYEKEE (reference sequence). The V and J ends lost 4 bases and 1 base respectively, with 15 bases between them. CDR3 protein: CASSATQGTSNQPQHF. The CDR3 coding sequence is TGTGCCAGCAGCGCCACCCAGGGGACAAGCAATCAGCCCCAGCATTTT.

The chain carries TRBV11-1 and TRBJ2-1; D remains unclear. Trimming removed 0 bases at V and 6 bases at J, with 12 bases between. The CDR3 length is 15 residues. CDR1 SGHAT and CDR2 FQDESV come from the germline V gene (reference sequence). This CDR3 reads CASSLAIGVPNEQFF. CDR3 DNA sequence: TGTGCCAGCAGCTTAGCGATTGGGGTCCCCAATGAGCAGTTCTTC.